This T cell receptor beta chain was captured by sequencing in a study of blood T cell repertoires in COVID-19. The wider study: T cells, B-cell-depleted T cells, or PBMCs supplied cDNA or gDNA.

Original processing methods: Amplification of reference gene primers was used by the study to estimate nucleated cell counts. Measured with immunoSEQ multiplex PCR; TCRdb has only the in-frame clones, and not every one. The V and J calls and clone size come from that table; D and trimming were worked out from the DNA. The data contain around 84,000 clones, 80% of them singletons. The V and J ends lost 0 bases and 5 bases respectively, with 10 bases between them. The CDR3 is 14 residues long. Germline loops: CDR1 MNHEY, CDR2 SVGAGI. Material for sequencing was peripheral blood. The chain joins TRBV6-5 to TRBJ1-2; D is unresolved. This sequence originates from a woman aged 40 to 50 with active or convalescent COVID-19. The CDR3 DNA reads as TGTGCCAGCAGTTACTCGGACTGGAGATATGGCTACACCTTC. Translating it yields CASSYSDWRYGYTF.